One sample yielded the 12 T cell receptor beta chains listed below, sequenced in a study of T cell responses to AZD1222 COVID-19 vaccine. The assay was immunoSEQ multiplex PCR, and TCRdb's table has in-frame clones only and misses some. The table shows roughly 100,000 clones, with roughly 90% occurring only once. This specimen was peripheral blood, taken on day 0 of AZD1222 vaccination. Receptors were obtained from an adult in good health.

The CDR3 nucleotides are TGTGCCAGCAGCCGCCCTGGGGCCAACGTCCTGACTTTC. It is translated as CASSRPGANVLTF. The chain combines TRBV7-3 with TRBJ2-6, with D unresolved. The V end lost 5 bases, the J end lost 2 bases, and 4 bases lay between the germline ends. Germline V CDR1 and CDR2: SGHTA, FQGTGA. CDR3 length: 13 amino acids. Full variable domain (outside the CDR3, taken from reference TRBV7-3 and TRBJ2-6): GAGVSQTPSNKVTEKGKYVELRCDPISGHTALYWYRQSLGQGPEFLIYFQGTGAADDSGLPNDRFFAVRPEGSVSTLKIQRTERGDSAVYLCASSRPGANVLTFGAGSRLTVL.

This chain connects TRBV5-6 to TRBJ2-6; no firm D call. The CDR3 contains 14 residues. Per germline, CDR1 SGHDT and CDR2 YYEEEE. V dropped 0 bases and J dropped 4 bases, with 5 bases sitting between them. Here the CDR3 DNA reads TGTGCCAGCAGCTTGGGGTACGGGGCCAACGTCCTGACTTTC. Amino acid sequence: CASSLGYGANVLTF.

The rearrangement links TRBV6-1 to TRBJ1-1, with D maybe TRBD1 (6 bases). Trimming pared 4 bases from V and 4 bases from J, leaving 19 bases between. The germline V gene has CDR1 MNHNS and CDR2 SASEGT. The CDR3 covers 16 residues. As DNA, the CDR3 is TGTGCCAGCAGTGGCCCCCCGGGGGGGGCGCCCACTGAAGCTTTCTTT. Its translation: CASSGPPGGAPTEAFF.

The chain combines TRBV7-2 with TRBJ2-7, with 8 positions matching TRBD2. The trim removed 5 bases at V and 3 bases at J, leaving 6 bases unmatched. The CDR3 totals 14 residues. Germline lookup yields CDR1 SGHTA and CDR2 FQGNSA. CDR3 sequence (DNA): TGTGCCAGCAGCCCTAAGGCGGGAGGCTACGAGCAGTACTTC. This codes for CASSPKAGGYEQYF.

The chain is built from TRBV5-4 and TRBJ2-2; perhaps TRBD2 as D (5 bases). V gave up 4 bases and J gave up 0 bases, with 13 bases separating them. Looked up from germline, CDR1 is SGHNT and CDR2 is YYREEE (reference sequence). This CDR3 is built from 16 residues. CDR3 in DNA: TGTGCCAGCAGCGGCGGGCAGAACTCGAACACCGGGGAGCTGTTTTTT. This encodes CASSGGQNSNTGELFF.

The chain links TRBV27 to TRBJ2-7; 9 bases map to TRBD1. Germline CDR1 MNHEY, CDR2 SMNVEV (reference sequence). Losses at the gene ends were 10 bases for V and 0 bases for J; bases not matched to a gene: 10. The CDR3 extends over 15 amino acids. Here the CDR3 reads CATRLRGQGSYEQYF. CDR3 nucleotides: TGTGCCACCCGCTTGAGGGGACAGGGCTCCTACGAGCAGTACTTC.

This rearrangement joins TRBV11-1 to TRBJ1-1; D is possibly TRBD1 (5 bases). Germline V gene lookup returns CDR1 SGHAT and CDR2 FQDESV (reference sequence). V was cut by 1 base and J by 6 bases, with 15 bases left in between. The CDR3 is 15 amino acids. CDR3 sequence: CASSLEETVDSEAFF. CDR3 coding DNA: TGTGCCAGCAGCTTAGAGGAGACAGTTGATTCTGAAGCTTTCTTT.

The CDR3 nucleotides are TGTGCCAGCAGTTTAAGATTGGAAAAACTGTTTTTT. This codes for CASSLRLEKLFF. The chain recombines TRBV28 with TRBJ1-4; D unclear. Germline V gene data show CDR1 as MDHEN and CDR2 as SYDVKM. The CDR3 consists of 12 residues. Trimming cost V 2 bases and J 8 bases, with 6 bases left between them.

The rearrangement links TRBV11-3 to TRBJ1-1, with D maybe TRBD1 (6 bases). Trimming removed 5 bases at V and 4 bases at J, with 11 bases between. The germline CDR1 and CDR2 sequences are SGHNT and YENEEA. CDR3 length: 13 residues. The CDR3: CASSRTEATEAFF. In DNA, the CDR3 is TGTGCCAGCAGCCGGACAGAGGCCACTGAAGCTTTCTTT.

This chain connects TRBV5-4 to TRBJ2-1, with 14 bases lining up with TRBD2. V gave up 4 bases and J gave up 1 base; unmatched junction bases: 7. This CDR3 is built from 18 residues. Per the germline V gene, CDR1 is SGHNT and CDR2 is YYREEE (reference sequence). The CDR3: CASSPQGLAGGSYNEQFF. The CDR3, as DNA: TGTGCCAGCAGCCCCCAAGGACTAGCGGGAGGATCCTACAATGAGCAGTTCTTC.

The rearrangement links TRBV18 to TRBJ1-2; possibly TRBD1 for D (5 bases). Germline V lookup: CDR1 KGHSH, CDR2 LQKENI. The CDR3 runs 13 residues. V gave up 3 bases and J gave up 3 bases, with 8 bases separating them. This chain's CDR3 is CASSPGLDYGYTF. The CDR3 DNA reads TGTGCCAGCTCACCGGGGCTAGACTATGGCTACACCTTC.

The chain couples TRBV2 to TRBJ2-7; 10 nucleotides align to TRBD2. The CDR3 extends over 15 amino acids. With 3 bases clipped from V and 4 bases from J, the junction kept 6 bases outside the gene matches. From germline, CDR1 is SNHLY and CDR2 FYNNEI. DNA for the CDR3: TGTGCCAGCAGTGATAGGGCTAGCGGGAGTTACGAGCAGTACTTC. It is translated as CASSDRASGSYEQYF.